This note documents a single T cell receptor beta chain sequence. This clone has a single count. It lacks a known antigen. Base qualities were left out, and no much larger clone turns up one base away. This record belongs to a study of blood T cell repertoires in COVID-19 (dated by TCRdb to 2020 to 2021). About the investigation overall: Samples from collaborators originated in the United States, Italy and Spain and spanned both the acute and convalescent phases of COVID-19. The material from the prospective study consisted of cDNA or gDNA derived from T cells, B-cell-depleted T cells, or PBMCs. The dataset comprised deeply sampled blood TCRbeta repertoires from subjects exposed to, actively infected with, or recovered from COVID-19. The repertoires were released in a freely available public database meant as a resource for research on the immune response to SARS-CoV-2. Samples were obtained from the ongoing ImmuneRACE study (first 160 participants) and from over 1,000 subjects provided by 6 global collaborators. A de-identified subject ID, COVID-19 status, age in years and sex were almost always included in the sample metadata. Where HLA class I and class II types were available, the types were taken from metadata supplied by the sample provider, not from assay-based typing.

Each collaborating institution followed its own protocols to collect whole blood in K2EDTA tubes. For TCRbeta analysis, collaborators shipped samples in one of three forms: frozen whole blood, isolated PBMCs, or DNA extracted from either of those sample types. The immunoSEQ Assay, a bias-controlled multiplex PCR, was used to amplify TCRbeta CDR3 regions from genomic DNA. From the authors' description of their analysis: Nucleated cell counts per sample were estimated from amplification of reference gene primers within the assay. To quantify the absolute abundance of each unique TCRbeta CDR3 rearrangement, sequence reads were collapsed and filtered. For each sample, productive Simpson clonality was calculated as the square root of Simpson's diversity index across productive rearrangements. TCRdb limited this immuneACCESS table to in-frame rearrangements with V and J called. A share of clones is missing; checked studies link under half to unresolved V genes, and the rest is unexplained. From that table come the V and J calls and clone size; the DNA was used to work out D and trimming. This sample gives some 390,000 clones in total; roughly 86% of them show up just once. Of the sample, 2.5% to 3.5% falls within the top ten clones.

Study-level results and caveats: How much clinical and demographic metadata was included differed by source and by participant, and the metadata was provided uncurated.

Between the V and J ends, shortened by 7 bases and 0 bases respectively, the junction contains 18 bases. The germline V gene sets CDR1 to MDHEN and CDR2 to SYDVKM. The CDR3 runs 16 amino acids, cysteine and phenylalanine included. The retained sequence is limited to the CDR3, 48 bases, with the frame set at the first base. This clonotype originated in a human donor in a cohort sampled during active COVID-19. Sequenced material: peripheral blood. The rearranged segments are TRBV28 and TRBJ2-5; the D gene is perhaps TRBD1, on 6 matching bases. CDR3 reads: CASTQGTLRYQETQYF. The DNA is as follows: TGTGCCAGCACCCAAGGGACACTACGGTACCAAGAGACCCAGTACTTC.